Each of the 5 T cell receptor beta chains below was sequenced from the same sample in a study of T cells in narcolepsy. The method was immunoSEQ multiplex PCR; TCRdb's version includes in-frame clones alone and lacks a portion of them. The table includes tens of thousands of clones, about 89% detected once. Material: memory (CD45RA-) CD4+ T cells from blood. The source of these receptors is a human donor in good health.

V and J are TRBV7-2 and TRBJ2-7; D gene uncertain. Deletions cut 5 bases from V and 3 bases from J, with 17 bases between. In germline, CDR1 is SGHTA, CDR2 FQGNSA. The CDR3 runs to 15 residues. CDR3 protein: CASSPRGGRYYEQYF. The DNA of the CDR3 is TGTGCCAGCAGCCCCCGTGGCGGCCGTTACTACGAGCAGTACTTC. The full variable domain, rest sourced from reference TRBV7-2 and TRBJ2-7, is GAGVSQSPSNKVTEKGKDVELRCDPISGHTALYWYRQSLGQGLEFLIYFQGNSAPDKSGLPSDRFSAERTGGSVSTLTIQRTQQEDSAVYLCASSPRGGRYYEQYFGPGTRLTVT.

The chain employs TRBV28 and TRBJ1-5; 7 nucleotides align to TRBD1. V was clipped by 8 bases and J by 7 bases; unmatched bases: 11. CDR1 is MDHEN and CDR2 is SYDVKM in the germline V gene. This CDR3 contains 14 residues. The CDR3: CASGPQGGVQPQHF. CDR3 DNA: TGTGCCAGCGGACCCCAGGGGGGCGTACAGCCCCAGCATTTT. The full variable domain, in which reference TRBV28 and TRBJ1-5 provide the parts outside the CDR3, is DVKVTQSSRYLVKRTGEKVFLECVQDMDHENMFWYRQDPGLGLRLIYFSYDVKMKEKGDIPEGYSVSREKKERFSLILESASTNQTSMYLCASGPQGGVQPQHFGDGTRLSIL.

This chain uses TRBV5-1 with TRBJ2-7; D perhaps matches TRBD1 (5 bases). Looked up from germline, CDR1 is SGHRS and CDR2 is YFSETQ. V was trimmed by 4 bases and J by 3 bases, leaving 14 bases between them. CDR3 size: 14 residues. In nucleotides, the CDR3 is TGCGCCAGCAGCCTCACAGGACAAATCTACGAGCAGTACTTC. This sequence encodes CASSLTGQIYEQYF. The variable domain in full, completed from reference TRBV5-1 and TRBJ2-7, reads KAGVTQTPRYLIKTRGQQVTLSCSPISGHRSVSWYQQTPGQGLQFLFEYFSETQRNKGNFPGRFSGRQFSNSRSEMNVSTLELGDSALYLCASSLTGQIYEQYFGPGTRLTVT.

This rearrangement joins TRBV30 to TRBJ2-7; D perhaps matches TRBD2 (6 bases). Germline CDR1 and CDR2: GTSNPN and SVGIG (reference sequence). The CDR3 spans 15 residues. The CDR3 bases are TGTGCAGTGCTCGCGGGACCGACCCTATCCTACGAGCAGTACTTC. This sequence encodes CAVLAGPTLSYEQYF.

This sequence joins TRBV11-2 and TRBJ2-1; maybe TRBD2 (6 bases). Trimming stripped 7 bases from V and 4 bases from J, with 20 bases between. Germline-derived CDR1 and CDR2 are SGHAT and FQNNGV. CDR3 length: 16 residues. Here the CDR3 reads CASTAGRDFRYNEQFF. DNA of the CDR3: TGTGCCAGCACCGCGGGAAGGGACTTTAGGTACAATGAGCAGTTCTTC.